These T cell receptor beta chains were read from a single sample in a study of blood T cell repertoires in COVID-19. TCRdb keeps only in-frame clones here, not all; method: immunoSEQ multiplex PCR. The repertoire holds under 200,000 clones, with about 93% as singletons. Sequencing was performed on peripheral blood. The receptors shown here come from a man in his fifties or sixties with acute or convalescent COVID-19. CDR3s leave out the opening cysteine and the closing phenylalanine or tryptophan. Each record gives: V gene, CDR3 length, CDR3 protein.

TRBV5-8	13	ASSLRGQPVEKLF
TRBV7-2	11	ASSLGEGSGYT
TRBV11-2	13	ASSPGTGTNYGYT
TRBV6-8	13	ASSYNRASNQPQH
TRBV7-6	11	ASSLGGNYGYT
TRBV4-3	15	ASSQDRGAHGANVLT
TRBV6-2/TRBV6-3	14	ASSSGQGAFSSPLH
TRBV14	12	ASSPPDRGSTQY
TRBV28	14	ASSPQGRGSNQPQH
TRBV5-5	13	ASSRGQGVDNEQF
TRBV7-2	12	ASSFLANTGELF
TRBV18	12	ASSPGSDNQPQH
TRBV10-1	15	ASSEVGQGSRHNEQF
TRBV3-1/TRBV3-2	12	ASSQDSVNQPQH
TRBV10-3	13	AISFGTSGHNEQF
TRBV6-5	12	ASTLFGDSYGYT
TRBV19	12	ASTSGDSGNTIY